One and the same sample provided the 3 T cell receptor beta chains below, sequenced in a study of blood T cell repertoires in COVID-19. Sequenced by immunoSEQ multiplex PCR; TCRdb stores in-frame clones only, minus some. The profile shows around 53,000 clones, about 76% of them singletons. Sequencing used peripheral blood. All receptors come from a man aged 65 to 85 with active or convalescent COVID-19.

This sequence joins TRBV27 and TRBJ1-6; D remains ambiguous. V lost 5 bases, J lost 6 bases, and 8 bases lay in between. CDR1 and CDR2 (germline): MNHEY, SMNVEV (reference sequence). The CDR3 length is 13 residues. CDR3 region: CASSLVFNSPLHF. CDR3 sequence (DNA): TGTGCCAGCAGTCTCGTTTTTAATTCACCCCTCCACTTT.

This chain connects TRBV7-2 to TRBJ2-5; D possibly corresponds to TRBD2 (7 bases). V was clipped by 1 base and J by 5 bases, with 17 bases between them. The CDR3 loop spans 16 amino acids. Germline CDR1 and CDR2: SGHTA and FQGNSA. CDR3 in DNA: TGTGCCAGCAGCTTAGTTGGAGGGGGGGCCTGGGAGACCCAGTACTTC. Its translation: CASSLVGGGAWETQYF.

This clone was counted only a few times. The chain uses TRBV4-2 and TRBJ1-6; 8 bases are shared with TRBD1. There are 16 residues in the CDR3. Germline V gene lookup returns CDR1 LGHNA and CDR2 YNFKEQ. V trimming: 1 base; J trimming: 10 bases; junction bases outside the gene matches: 9. The CDR3 bases are TGTGCCAGCAGCCAAGGGACAGGGAATTTCTGGTCACCCCTCCACTTT. Translating gives CASSQGTGNFWSPLHF.